The source of this TCR beta chain is a study of cytomegalovirus exposure and HLA in healthy donors. As for the study in general: An analysis done earlier identified roughly 120 million unique TCR beta sequences from about 179 million T cells. HLA-typed donors were the source of 90 million or so unique TCRs, which an early data release held.

Trimming took 4 bases from V and 7 from J, leaving 20 bases between them. The CDR3 runs 16 residues. Germline V gives CDR1 LNHDA, CDR2 SQIVND (reference sequence). Vbeta (60) and Jbeta (13) primers were used in the PCR. The authors' processing: As a later analysis found, there were tens of millions of unique TCR beta chains, of which 8.5 million to 14 million were shared. Clones were read by immunoSEQ multiplex PCR, and TCRdb kept only the in-frame ones, dropping some. The DNA gave D and trimming, while V, J and clone size come from that table. The sample carries 140,000 to 150,000 clones, 72% recorded once.

Sequencing used PBMCs. The chain links TRBV19 to TRBJ2-1; the D gene is possibly TRBD1 (6 bases). The sequence was collected from a man aged 35-49 years in good health and CMV-seronegative. CDR3 in amino acids: CASSNGQPLLGNEQFF. Here the CDR3 DNA reads TGTGCCAGTAGTAACGGACAGCCCCTCCTAGGGAATGAGCAGTTCTTC. The whole variable domain, remainder taken from reference TRBV19 and TRBJ2-1, is DGGITQSPKYLFRKEGQNVTLSCEQNLNHDAMYWYRQDPGQGLRLIYYSQIVNDFQKGDIAEGYSVSREKKESFPLTVTSAQKNPTAFYLCASSNGQPLLGNEQFFGPGTRLTVL.